Shown below are 28 T cell receptor beta chains from a single sample sequenced in a study of blood T cell repertoires in COVID-19. The protocol was immunoSEQ multiplex PCR, while the TCRdb copy is restricted to in-frame clones and leaves out a portion. This repertoire shows 72,000 or so clones, approximately 86% found once; its top ten account for around 14%. The sample consisted of peripheral blood. These receptor sequences come from a woman aged 55-75 years with acute or convalescent COVID-19.

The V gene is TRBV5-1, the J gene TRBJ2-2; 7 bases match TRBD1. Germline V lookup: CDR1 SGHRS, CDR2 YFSETQ. The V segment lost 2 bases and the J segment 0 bases; nucleotides outside the gene matches: 4. The CDR3 sequence is 16 residues long. The DNA for the CDR3 is TGCGCCAGCAGCTTAACAGGGGAAACGAACACCGGGGAGCTGTTTTTT. It encodes CASSLTGETNTGELFF.

V gene TRBV5-1 combines with J gene TRBJ2-7; 8 nucleotides line up with TRBD2. V was clipped by 2 bases and J by 2 bases; unmatched bases: 3. Germline lookup yields CDR1 SGHRS and CDR2 YFSETQ. The CDR3 loop spans 14 amino acids. CDR3 sequence (DNA): TGCGCCAGCAGCTTCACTAGCGGTACCTACGAGCAGTACTTC. Encoded protein: CASSFTSGTYEQYF.

V and J are TRBV9 and TRBJ1-1, with D possibly TRBD1 on 6 matching bases. The germline CDR1 and CDR2 sequences are SGDLS and YYNGEE. The V end lost 4 bases, the J end lost 7 bases, and 17 bases lay between the germline ends. The CDR3 sequence is 14 residues long. In DNA form, the CDR3 reads TGTGCCAGCAGCCCCAGGGGCAAAAGGGTTGAAGCTTTCTTT. It encodes CASSPRGKRVEAFF.

The chain joins TRBV27 to TRBJ1-2, with D possibly being TRBD1 (6 bases). CDR3 length: 13 residues. The germline V gene has CDR1 MNHEY and CDR2 SMNVEV (reference sequence). Trimming removed 3 bases from V and 4 bases from J, with 9 bases in between. The CDR3 sequence: CASSFQGSYGYTF. The CDR3 nucleotides read TGTGCCAGCAGTTTTCAGGGGAGCTATGGCTACACCTTC.

The chain uses TRBV19 and TRBJ2-1; TRBD1 aligns across 7 bases. V lost 3 bases to trimming and J lost 4 bases; unmatched junction nucleotides: 6. Germline V CDR1 and CDR2: LNHDA, SQIVND (reference sequence). This CDR3 region has 15 residues. CDR3 coding DNA: TGTGCCAGTAGTATCCGCCCAGGGGGTTACAATGAGCAGTTCTTC. This encodes CASSIRPGGYNEQFF. The full variable domain, completed using reference TRBV19 and TRBJ2-1, is DGGITQSPKYLFRKEGQNVTLSCEQNLNHDAMYWYRQDPGQGLRLIYYSQIVNDFQKGDIAEGYSVSREKKESFPLTVTSAQKNPTAFYLCASSIRPGGYNEQFFGPGTRLTVL.

The V gene is TRBV14, the J gene TRBJ1-1; 10 bases match TRBD1. This CDR3 is built from 13 residues. Germline trimming cut 3 bases from V and 9 bases from J; bases unmatched to any gene: 4. From germline, CDR1 is SGHDN and CDR2 FVKESK. The CDR3 protein is CASSQGQGRQAFF. The CDR3 nucleotides are TGTGCCAGCAGCCAGGGACAGGGGAGGCAAGCTTTCTTT.

This clone showed up just once. The chain is built from TRBV4-1 and TRBJ2-3; perhaps TRBD2 as D (5 bases). V was shortened by 0 bases and J by 10 bases, with 20 bases between the two germline ends. CDR3 length equals 16 residues. Germline V gives CDR1 MGHRA, CDR2 YSYEKL. The CDR3 region is CASSQDQHRALRAQYF. The CDR3 nucleotides read TGCGCCAGCAGCCAAGATCAACATAGAGCCTTGAGGGCGCAGTATTTT.

The chain is built from TRBV6-5 and TRBJ2-7; 8 bases are shared with TRBD1. Germline V gives CDR1 MNHEY, CDR2 SVGAGI. V trimming: 5 bases; J trimming: 2 bases; junction bases outside the gene matches: 5. The CDR3 loop spans 14 amino acids. The CDR3 here is CASSRQGSTYEQYF. CDR3 sequence (DNA): TGTGCCAGCAGTAGACAGGGGTCTACCTACGAGCAGTACTTC.

The rearrangement links TRBV5-1 to TRBJ2-3, with 9 bases matching TRBD2. Trimming cost V 1 base and J 2 bases; bases outside gene matches: 5. The CDR3 consists of 16 residues. Germline assignment: CDR1 SGHRS and CDR2 YFSETQ. Here the CDR3 reads CASSLRLAELTDTQYF. Written as DNA, the CDR3 is TGCGCCAGCAGCTTGAGACTAGCGGAACTCACAGATACGCAGTATTTT.

This chain connects TRBV15 to TRBJ2-7, with D maybe TRBD2 (5 bases). V was clipped by 4 bases and J by 3 bases, with 10 bases between them. The CDR3 is 13 residues long. Germline V CDR1 and CDR2: LNHNV, YYDKDF (reference sequence). CDR3 region: CATSKGDHYEQYF. CDR3 sequence (DNA): TGTGCCACCAGCAAGGGAGATCACTACGAGCAGTACTTC. Filled out from reference TRBV15 and TRBJ2-7, the complete variable domain reads DAMVIQNPRYQVTQFGKPVTLSCSQTLNHNVMYWYQQKSSQAPKLLFHYYDKDFNNEADTPDNFQSRRPNTSFCFLDIRSPGLGDTAMYLCATSKGDHYEQYFGPGTRLTVT.

The chain carries TRBV5-1 and TRBJ2-7; 9 bases agree with TRBD2. Per germline, CDR1 SGHRS and CDR2 YFSETQ. This CDR3 comprises 15 residues. V shed 4 bases, J shed 3 bases, and the junction held 8 bases outside the gene matches. CDR3 DNA: TGCGCCAGCAGCCCCTCAGTTAGCGGGGGCTACGAGCAGTACTTC. Translated: CASSPSVSGGYEQYF.

The chain joins TRBV5-6 to TRBJ2-3, with TRBD2 identical over 14 bases. Germline assignment: CDR1 SGHDT and CDR2 YYEEEE. The CDR3 is 17 residues long. V gave up 0 bases and J gave up 6 bases; unmatched junction bases: 6. CDR3 DNA: TGTGCCAGCAGCTTGGGACTAGCGGGGGGGTTCGTGGATACGCAGTATTTT. Protein: CASSLGLAGGFVDTQYF.

The chain combines TRBV11-2 with TRBJ1-1; perhaps TRBD1 as D (6 bases). The V gene's germline CDR1 is SGHAT and CDR2 FQNNGV. V lost 5 bases to trimming and J lost 1 base, with 17 bases between them. The CDR3 loop spans 16 amino acids. In nucleotides, the CDR3 is TGTGCCAGCAGCCTAAGAACAGGGCTGGCGAACACTGAAGCTTTCTTT. Translating gives CASSLRTGLANTEAFF.

The chain is built from TRBV5-4 and TRBJ2-5; D is possibly TRBD2 (5 bases). V was trimmed by 2 bases and J by 5 bases, leaving 10 bases between them. This CDR3 comprises 13 residues. Germline V lookup: CDR1 SGHNT, CDR2 YYREEE (reference sequence). The CDR3 region is CASSLRGEETQYF. DNA of the CDR3: TGTGCCAGCAGCTTACGGGGTGAGGAGACCCAGTACTTC.

V is TRBV7-8 and J is TRBJ2-3; TRBD2 might be the D (5 bases). Germline assignment: CDR1 SGHVS and CDR2 FQNEAQ. This CDR3 is 15 amino acids long. The V end was cut by 5 bases, the J end by 0 bases, with 12 bases between. The DNA for the CDR3 is TGTGCCAGCAGCCACCGGGGAACTAGCACAGATACGCAGTATTTT. Translated, it gives CASSHRGTSTDTQYF.

The J gene is TRBJ1-2, the V gene TRBV19; the match to TRBD1 covers 7 bases. This CDR3 is 15 amino acids long. Germline assignment: CDR1 LNHDA and CDR2 SQIVND (reference sequence). V shed 4 bases, J shed 2 bases, and the junction held 7 bases outside the gene matches. CDR3 loop: CASSSRQGTNYGYTF. The CDR3 nucleotides are TGTGCCAGTAGTAGCCGACAGGGAACCAACTATGGCTACACCTTC.

The gene calls are TRBV28 and TRBJ1-1; D is uncertain. V lost 8 bases and J 3 bases, leaving 13 bases between the germline ends. Germline loops: CDR1 MDHEN, CDR2 SYDVKM. This CDR3 spans 13 amino acids. CDR3 region: CASVLQLYTEAFF. CDR3 DNA sequence: TGTGCCAGCGTCCTACAGCTTTACACTGAAGCTTTCTTT.

V usage is TRBV7-2 and J usage is TRBJ2-7; perhaps TRBD1 as D (6 bases). The germline V gene has CDR1 SGHTA and CDR2 FQGNSA. V dropped 6 bases and J dropped 3 bases, with 12 bases sitting between them. This CDR3 region has 13 residues. The CDR3 region is CASRFSGVYEQYF. The CDR3 DNA is TGTGCCAGCAGGTTTTCAGGGGTCTACGAGCAGTACTTC.

The gene calls are TRBV18 and TRBJ1-5; tentative D call: TRBD1 (6 bases). The CDR3 is 13 residues long. In germline, CDR1 is KGHSH, CDR2 LQKENI. V was shortened by 5 bases and J by 5 bases, with 10 bases between the two germline ends. CDR3 sequence (DNA): TGTGCCAGCTCAAAGGACAGAGATCAGCCCCAGCATTTT. Its translation is CASSKDRDQPQHF.

As regards this clone: Its ends do not fully match the called genes, so a read error is possible. This chain uses TRBV5-1 with TRBJ1-2; 9 bases map to TRBD1. Germline CDR1 reads SGHRS; CDR2 reads YFSETQ. The CDR3 has 15 amino acids. CDR3 sequence: CASSLIPGQGPNFSF. The DNA of the CDR3 is TGCGCCAGCAGCTTGATTCCGGGACAGGGTCCAAATTTCTCCTTC.

For the CDR3, the DNA is TGCGCCAGCAGCCAAGATTTCGGGTACGAGCAGTACTTC. Translated: CASSQDFGYEQYF. The chain joins TRBV4-1 to TRBJ2-7; no firm D call. The V end lost 0 bases, the J end lost 4 bases, and 7 bases lay between the germline ends. The CDR3 has 13 amino acids. CDR1 and CDR2 (germline): MGHRA, YSYEKL.

The table lists this clone with a count of one. The chain is built from TRBV6-5 and TRBJ2-7; TRBD1 matches at 7 bases. Looked up from germline, CDR1 is MNHEY and CDR2 is SVGAGI. This CDR3 has 14 residues. Trimming removed 2 bases from V and 2 bases from J; junction bases left unmatched: 3. The DNA for the CDR3 is TGTGCCAGCAGTTACCCGACAGGGACCTACGAGCAGTACTTC. It encodes CASSYPTGTYEQYF.

This clone showed up just once. The DNA for the CDR3 is TGTGCCAGCAGCGGTCGGACTAGCGGGGGTCTGAACACCGGGGAGCTGTTTTTT. As protein: CASSGRTSGGLNTGELFF. This chain uses TRBV9 with TRBJ2-2, with 13 bases identical to TRBD2. Germline values: CDR1 SGDLS, CDR2 YYNGEE. V was pared by 3 bases and J by 1 base, with 6 bases of the junction left unmatched. The CDR3 spans 18 residues.

The genes are TRBV5-1 and TRBJ2-1, with 14 bases fitting TRBD2. Germline CDR1 is SGHRS and CDR2 is YFSETQ. V shed 1 base, J shed 10 bases, and the junction held 10 bases outside the gene matches. The CDR3 loop spans 17 amino acids. CDR3 sequence: CASSLKGTSGGPWEQFF. For the CDR3, the DNA is TGCGCCAGCAGCTTGAAGGGGACTAGCGGGGGCCCGTGGGAGCAGTTCTTC.

The genes are TRBV6-5 and TRBJ2-2; D might be TRBD2 (6 bases). V was pared by 6 bases and J by 7 bases, with 18 bases between. Germline values: CDR1 MNHEY, CDR2 SVGAGI. The CDR3 contains 15 residues. The CDR3 nucleotides read TGTGCCAGCAGAAGTAGCGCGGGGAGTGGCGGGGAGCTGTTTTTT. This gives the protein CASRSSAGSGGELFF.

The genes are TRBV5-1 and TRBJ2-6; 9 bases agree with TRBD1. Germline CDR1 is SGHRS and CDR2 is YFSETQ. Unmatched junction bases numbered 8, after V lost 1 base and J lost 3 bases. This CDR3 region has 18 residues. DNA of the CDR3: TGCGCCAGCAGCTTGTCGCGACAGGGGGGCAGTGGGGCCAACGTCCTGACTTTC. It encodes CASSLSRQGGSGANVLTF. Looking up the rest from reference TRBV5-1 and TRBJ2-6 gives the full variable domain: KAGVTQTPRYLIKTRGQQVTLSCSPISGHRSVSWYQQTPGQGLQFLFEYFSETQRNKGNFPGRFSGRQFSNSRSEMNVSTLELGDSALYLCASSLSRQGGSGANVLTFGAGSRLTVL.

The chain recombines TRBV14 with TRBJ2-7, with a tentative D call TRBD1 (6 bases). Germline values: CDR1 SGHDN, CDR2 FVKESK. This CDR3 has 15 residues. V lost 1 base and J 6 bases, leaving 16 bases between the germline ends. CDR3 loop: CASSQGSNRVREQYF. CDR3 nucleotide sequence: TGTGCCAGCAGCCAAGGGAGCAACAGGGTTCGCGAGCAGTACTTC.

This clone was counted once. This sequence joins TRBV6-6 and TRBJ2-5; possible D gene TRBD2, 5 bases. Germline lookup yields CDR1 MNHNY and CDR2 SVGAGI (reference sequence). V shed 5 bases and J shed 0 bases, with 10 bases lying between them. The CDR3 loop spans 14 amino acids. CDR3: CASSRPGNQETQYF. The DNA for the CDR3 is TGTGCCAGCAGTCGCCCCGGGAACCAAGAGACCCAGTACTTC.